This T cell receptor (beta chain) was profiled in a study of blood T cell repertoires in COVID-19. Overall study context: Samples came from the United States, Italy and Spain, spanning acute and convalescent COVID-19. From T cells, B-cell-depleted T cells, or PBMCs came the material, which was cDNA or gDNA.

This CDR3 has 11 residues. Deletions cut 2 bases from V and 8 bases from J, with 9 bases between. The germline CDR1 and CDR2 sequences are DFQATT and SNEGSKA (reference sequence). The repertoire was sequenced with immunoSEQ multiplex PCR; TCRdb's copy has only in-frame clones and lacks some. The table includes 200,000 to 250,000 clones, around 88% detected once. The clonotype was recovered from a man older than 75 with acute or convalescent COVID-19. Sequencing used peripheral blood. The chain is built from TRBV20-1 and TRBJ1-2; no clear D. Here the CDR3 reads CSARQFGGYTF. CDR3 nucleotides: TGCAGTGCTAGACAGTTCGGGGGCTACACCTTC.